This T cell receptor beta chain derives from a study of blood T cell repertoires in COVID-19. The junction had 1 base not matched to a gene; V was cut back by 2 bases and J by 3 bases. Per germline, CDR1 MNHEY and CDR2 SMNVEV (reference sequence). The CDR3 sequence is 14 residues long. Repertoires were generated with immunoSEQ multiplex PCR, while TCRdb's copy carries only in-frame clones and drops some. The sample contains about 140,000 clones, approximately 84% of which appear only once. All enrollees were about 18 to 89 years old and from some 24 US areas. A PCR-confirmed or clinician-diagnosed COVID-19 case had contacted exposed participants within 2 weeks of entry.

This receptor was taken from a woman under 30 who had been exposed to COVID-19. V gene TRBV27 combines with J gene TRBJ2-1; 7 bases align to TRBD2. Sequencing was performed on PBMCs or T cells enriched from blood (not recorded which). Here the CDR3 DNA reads TGTGCCAGCAGTTTAGCGGGAGTCTACAATGAGCAGTTCTTC. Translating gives CASSLAGVYNEQFF.